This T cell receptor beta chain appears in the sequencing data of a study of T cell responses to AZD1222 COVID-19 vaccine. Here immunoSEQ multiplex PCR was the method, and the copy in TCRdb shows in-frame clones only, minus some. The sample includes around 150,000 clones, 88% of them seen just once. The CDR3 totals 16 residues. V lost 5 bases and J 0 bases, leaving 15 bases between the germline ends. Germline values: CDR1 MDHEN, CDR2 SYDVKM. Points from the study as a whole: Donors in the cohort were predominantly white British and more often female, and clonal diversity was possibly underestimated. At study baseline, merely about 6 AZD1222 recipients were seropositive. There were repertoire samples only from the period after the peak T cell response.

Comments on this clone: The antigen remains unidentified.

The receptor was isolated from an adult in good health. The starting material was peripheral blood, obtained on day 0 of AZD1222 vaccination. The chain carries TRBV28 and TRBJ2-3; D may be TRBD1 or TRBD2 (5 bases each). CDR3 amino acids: CASSLTLGRSTDTQYF. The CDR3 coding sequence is TGTGCCAGCAGTCTGACCCTGGGACGTAGCACAGATACGCAGTATTTT.